This TCR beta chain was documented in a study of early T cells in non-severe SARS-CoV-2 infection. Background on the study: Sequencing input comprised bulk RNA from unsorted whole blood; chain pairing was not available.

CDR1 and CDR2 (germline): MNHEY, SVGAGI. Between the trimmed V and J ends, which lost 0 bases and 2 bases, there was a span of 14 bases. The CDR3 is 17 amino acids. This clonotype was detected a few times. Its specificity is not known. Study-wide findings and caveats: There was a bias toward anti-spike CD8 responses in VDJdb matching, which missed private and CD4 specificities.

The protocol attached unique molecular identifiers to individual cDNA molecules. Each CDR3 protein gets one entry after TCRdb re-called the 5' RACE reads with MiXCR. Among 55,000 to 75,000 distinct CDR3 sequences, approximately 11% were seen once, and the ten largest hold about 6.4%. Sequencing used whole blood. The genes are TRBV6-5 and TRBJ2-1, with D maybe TRBD2 (5 bases). This sequence was found in an adult who was a healthcare worker with PCR-confirmed SARS-CoV-2 infection or an uninfected control (not recorded which). CDR3 residues: CASSYSNTGGPYNEQFF. The CDR3, as DNA: TGTGCCAGCAGTTACTCGAATACCGGAGGCCCCTACAATGAGCAGTTCTTC.